Listed below are T cell receptor beta chains from one sample, sequenced in a study of monozygotic twins with inflammatory bowel disease. TCRdb re-analyzed the 5' RACE reads; it lists each CDR3 protein once, without DNA. The sample totals some 300,000 distinct CDR3 sequences; its top ten clones hold roughly 5.8%. The sample comprised blood. Receptor source: a human donor with ulcerative colitis or Crohn's disease, or a healthy co-twin of an affected twin (not recorded which). Both conserved end residues are part of each CDR3. Size is omitted from some rows. Given values are once, few, many or a class for expanded clones.

>TRBV2|-|TRBJ1-1|13
CASRPEMNTEAFF
>TRBV6-1|-|TRBJ2-1|14
CASRDSGFYNEQFF
>TRBV18|-|TRBJ1-5|16
CASSATGSNGNQPQHF
>TRBV20-1|-|TRBJ2-5|15
CSARVPERAWETQYF
>TRBV18|-|TRBJ2-3|18
CASSPEYPRTGKTDTQYF
>TRBV5-1|-|TRBJ2-2|17
CASSFLVRGRNTGELFF
>TRBV11-2|-|TRBJ2-4|16
CASSSGYAGLGDIQYF
>TRBV4-3|-|TRBJ1-2|14
CASSQVGTGNGYTF
>TRBV24-1|-|TRBJ2-2|14
CATSDLRGAGELFF
>TRBV4-3|-|TRBJ2-7|15
CASSQDPGSTGEQYF
>TRBV20-1|-|TRBJ1-5|15
CSASLDRGHNQPQHF
>TRBV24-1|-|TRBJ1-1|13
CATSDLTNTEAFF
>TRBV20-1|medium-sized|TRBJ1-5|15
CSARLPGQSNQPQHF
>TRBV19|-|TRBJ1-6|15
CASSIGGLVISPLHF
>TRBV6-4|-|TRBJ2-1|13
CASSDGTSNEQFF
>TRBV7-9|-|TRBJ2-3|14
CASTRPGGADTQYF
>TRBV20-1|-|TRBJ2-4|15
CSASPRSPAKNIQYF
>TRBV12-3/TRBV12-4|-|TRBJ2-1|15
CASSIAGGYSVEQFF
>TRBV29-1|-|TRBJ2-7|14
CSVQSGTGGFQQYF
>TRBV4-3|-|TRBJ1-6|15
CASSQVVSYNSPLHF
>TRBV2|-|TRBJ1-5|14
CASSGFWDNQPQHF
>TRBV12-3/TRBV12-4|-|TRBJ2-1|13
CASRLAGNNEQFF
>TRBV4-3|-|TRBJ2-7|13
CASSQERSYEQYF
>TRBV20-1|-|TRBJ1-2|12
CSATDRGSMKFF
>TRBV24-1|-|TRBJ2-1|17
CATSDFTSGRAYNEQFF
>TRBV5-1|-|TRBJ2-1|15
CASSLGDYRYNEQFF
>TRBV5-1|-|TRBJ1-1|11
CASSPGREAFF
>TRBV20-1|-|TRBJ2-1|14
CSARAPYLYNEQFF
>TRBV25-1|-|TRBJ1-1|14
CASSESDRALEAFF
>TRBV7-2|-|TRBJ1-1|14
CASSLKTGGTEAFF
>TRBV7-9|-|TRBJ2-3|17
CASSSKMGQRSTDTQYF
>TRBV28|-|TRBJ2-1|14
CASSSGTPNNKQFF
>TRBV9|-|TRBJ2-2|16
CASSSQAGGYTGELFF
>TRBV27|-|TRBJ2-7|17
CASSLGTGGPSTYEQYF
>TRBV27|-|TRBJ1-6|15
CASRLHQVRESPLHF
>TRBV7-2|-|TRBJ2-7|15
CASSPGGGALHEQYF
>TRBV7-2|-|TRBJ1-2|14
CASSLEYSNYGYTF
>TRBV24-1|-|TRBJ2-7|13
CATSPSGGYEQYF
>TRBV7-8|-|TRBJ2-7|15
CASSFLETTSYEQYF
>TRBV20-1|-|TRBJ2-1|15
CSARVGLAGVSEQFF
>TRBV5-5|-|TRBJ1-5|13
CASSDDTNQPQHF
>TRBV4-3|-|TRBJ2-3|18
CASSQTKGPGQPTDTQYF
>TRBV6-1|-|TRBJ2-5|16
CASRNSGGSDPETQYF
>TRBV10-3|-|TRBJ1-3|12
CATNPGGNTIYF
>TRBV20-1|-|TRBJ2-7|13
CSASGTGVSEQYF
>TRBV20-1|-|TRBJ2-1|15
CSASQTSRSYNEQFF
>TRBV6-1|-|TRBJ1-4|14
CASSSGGLGEKLFF
>TRBV10-3|-|TRBJ2-1|13
CAISETGINEQFF